This T cell receptor (beta chain) was obtained from a study of cytomegalovirus exposure and HLA in healthy donors. A remark on this clone: The junction departs from the called germline gene at one end, perhaps through a read error. Within the sample, other DNA sequences also encode this same CDR3.

In the PCR, 60 Vbeta and 13 Jbeta primers were used. Generated by immunoSEQ multiplex PCR, the TCRdb table keeps only in-frame clones and is missing some. Counted here are some 200,000 clones, approximately 80% occurring once; the ten biggest clones make up about 0.23%. CDR3 length equals 16 residues. Germline assignment: CDR1 SGHNT and CDR2 YYREEE (reference sequence). The rearrangement joins TRBV5-4 to TRBJ2-3; D possibly corresponds to TRBD1 (6 bases). The sample was PBMCs. The receptor comes from a girl aged 2-10 years in good health and CMV-seronegative. In DNA, the CDR3 is TGCGCCAGCAGCTTGGTACAGGGTATAAGCACAGATACGCAGTATTTT. This sequence encodes CASSLVQGISTDTQYF. Based on the CDR3 plus reference TRBV5-4 and TRBJ2-3, the full variable domain is ETGVTQSPTHLIKTRGQQVTLRCSSQSGHNTVSWYQQALGQGPQFIFQYYREEENGRGNFPPRFSGLQFPNYSSELNVNALELDDSALYLCASSLVQGISTDTQYFGPGTRLTVL.